Each of the 27 T cell receptor beta chains below was sequenced from the same sample in a study of regulatory T cells in long-lasting Graves disease. Investigators prepared the TCR beta libraries by applying iRepertoire HTBI primers and Arm-PCR of CDR3 regions. MiXCR, applied by TCRdb to the multiplex PCR reads, yields one record per CDR3 protein. The sample includes over 250,000 distinct CDR3 sequences, more than 20% of them seen just once. Time point indicated: persistent/refractory GD, antithyroid drugs over 5 years with positive TRAb. Preparation of the TCR library used RNA extracted from PBMCs. Source: peripheral blood mononuclear cells (PBMCs), taken when the disease was refractory, from a patient treated with antithyroid drugs. These receptor sequences come from a female donor with Graves disease.

The chain couples TRBV2 to TRBJ1-6, with D possibly TRBD1 on 5 matching bases. The germline CDR1 and CDR2 sequences are SNHLY and FYNNEI. CDR3 length: 12 amino acids. V lost 3 bases to trimming and J lost 10 bases, with 7 bases between them. This CDR3 is CASSEGVSPLHF. CDR3 nucleotides: TGTGCCAGCAGTGAGGGGGTCTCACCCCTCCACTTT.

The V and J genes are TRBV6-1 and TRBJ2-4, with D maybe TRBD1 (6 bases). Germline V gene data show CDR1 as MNHNS and CDR2 as SASEGT. Trimming stripped 0 bases from V and 6 bases from J, with 12 bases between. This CDR3 has 15 residues. The CDR3 DNA sequence: TGTGCCAGCAGTGAAGCGCTTTGGACAGCAAACATTCAGTACTTC. Its translation: CASSEALWTANIQYF.

Concerning this clonotype: A far larger clone is one nucleotide away, so this likely arose from a read error. The chain combines TRBV12-3 or TRBV12-4 with TRBJ1-2, with D hard to call. The CDR3 contains 15 residues. V was shortened by 5 bases and J by 5 bases, with 18 bases between the two germline ends. Written as DNA, the CDR3 is TGTGCCAGCAGTCGGGAGAGCGGGTGGGGTTATGGCTACACCTTC. Encoded protein: CASSRESGWGYGYTF.

This clonotype has ten or more counts. The chain couples TRBV27 to TRBJ2-7; D might be TRBD1 or TRBD2, each matching 5 bases. V dropped 8 bases and J dropped 0 bases, with 11 bases sitting between them. This CDR3 comprises 13 residues. CDR1 is MNHEY and CDR2 is SMNVEV in the germline V gene (reference sequence). CDR3 sequence reads: CASGGGSSYEQYF. CDR3 DNA: TGTGCCAGCGGGGGTGGGAGCTCCTACGAGCAGTACTTC.

This clonotype appeared a few times. The V call is TRBV7-9, the J call TRBJ2-7, with 10 bases identical to TRBD2. V trimming: 5 bases; J trimming: 3 bases; junction bases outside the gene matches: 4. Germline V gene data show CDR1 as SEHNR and CDR2 as FQNEAQ (reference sequence). This CDR3 has 14 residues. CDR3 in amino acids: CASSTGTSVYEQYF. The CDR3 DNA reads as TGTGCCAGCAGCACAGGGACTAGCGTCTACGAGCAGTACTTC.

The chain joins TRBV27 to TRBJ2-4; D remains ambiguous. From germline, CDR1 is MNHEY and CDR2 SMNVEV (reference sequence). With 8 bases removed from V and 3 bases from J, the gap between germline ends came to 14 bases. The CDR3 covers 14 residues. The DNA for the CDR3 is TGTGCCAGCGCCACCTTGAGGAGCAAAAACATTCAGTACTTC. Translating it yields CASATLRSKNIQYF.

This clonotype was seen many times. The chain carries TRBV12-3 or TRBV12-4 and TRBJ2-7; D is possibly TRBD1 (6 bases). V lost 5 bases and J 4 bases, leaving 15 bases between the germline ends. The CDR3 is 14 amino acids. The CDR3 region has the DNA TGTGCCAGCAGTCCCCGAGACAGGTTGTACGAGCAGTACTTC. Translated, it gives CASSPRDRLYEQYF.

The rearrangement uses TRBV6-5 and TRBJ2-5; possible D gene TRBD2, 5 bases. The germline V gene encodes CDR1 MNHEY and CDR2 SVGAGI. The V gene lost 2 bases and the J gene lost 5 bases, with 15 bases spanning the gap. CDR3 length: 15 residues. The CDR3 loop reads CASSYLGYGEETQYF. The CDR3 region has the DNA TGTGCCAGCAGTTACCTAGGGTATGGGGAGGAGACCCAGTACTTC.

This clonotype was recorded once. The V gene is TRBV7-2, the J gene TRBJ2-2; tentatively, D is TRBD1 (7 bases). V was clipped by 1 base and J by 7 bases, with 19 bases between them. The CDR3 covers 17 residues. CDR1 and CDR2 (germline): SGHTA, FQGNSA. The CDR3 reads CASSLVGGQVGSGELFF. CDR3 DNA: TGTGCCAGCAGCTTAGTAGGAGGACAGGTCGGGAGCGGGGAGCTGTTTTTT.

This chain connects TRBV2 to TRBJ1-1; a weak D match, TRBD1 (5 bases). V dropped 8 bases and J dropped 6 bases, with 16 bases sitting between them. CDR1 is SNHLY, CDR2 FYNNEI, per germline. The CDR3 contains 13 residues. The CDR3 region is CASGTDSLSEAFF. The CDR3 nucleotides are TGTGCCAGCGGGACCGACAGTTTGTCTGAAGCTTTCTTT.

This clonotype has at least ten counts. This sequence joins TRBV12-3 or TRBV12-4 and TRBJ1-1; 7 bases are a match to TRBD1. The J segment lost 1 base and the V segment lost 6 bases, leaving 5 bases of the junction unmatched. The CDR3 is 14 amino acids. The DNA of the CDR3 is TGTGCCAGCAGCCCGGGACAGAGGAACACTGAAGCTTTCTTT. As protein: CASSPGQRNTEAFF.

This clonotype was counted many times. The chain employs TRBV20-1 and TRBJ1-5; no clear D gene. The germline V gene has CDR1 DFQATT and CDR2 SNEGSKA (reference sequence). CDR3 length equals 14 residues. Deletions cut 1 base from V and 2 bases from J, with 9 bases between. CDR3 DNA sequence: TGCAGTGCTAGAGTCACCCATGGCAATCAGCCCCAGCATTTT. Amino acid sequence: CSARVTHGNQPQHF.

In its sample, this clonotype was seen many times. The V and J genes are TRBV28 and TRBJ1-2; a weak D match, TRBD1 (5 bases). The CDR3 length is 11 residues. In germline, CDR1 is MDHEN, CDR2 SYDVKM. V dropped 11 bases and J dropped 4 bases, with 11 bases sitting between them. CDR3 sequence (DNA): TGTGCCCATAGGGACTTCTATGGCTACACCTTC. This gives the protein CAHRDFYGYTF.

This clonotype was observed many times. The chain links TRBV20-1 to TRBJ1-4; 12 positions match TRBD1. J gave up 8 bases and V 5 bases, and 15 bases lay outside the gene matches. Germline V gene data show CDR1 as DFQATT and CDR2 as SNEGSKA (reference sequence). This CDR3 has 17 residues. The CDR3 sequence is CSAPGDRGHLGTEKLFF. CDR3 DNA sequence: TGCAGTGCTCCAGGGGACAGGGGGCACCTCGGGACCGAAAAACTGTTTTTT.

The chain employs TRBV6-1 and TRBJ2-2, with 12 nucleotides matching TRBD2. J gave up 0 bases and V 5 bases, and 7 bases lay outside the gene matches. Germline V CDR1 and CDR2: MNHNS, SASEGT. The CDR3 is made up of 18 amino acids. Here the CDR3 reads CASSPGLAGFANTGELFF. In DNA form, the CDR3 reads TGTGCCAGCAGTCCAGGACTAGCGGGATTCGCGAACACCGGGGAGCTGTTTTTT.

This clonotype was observed many times. The chain couples TRBV5-1 to TRBJ2-7; TRBD2 aligns across 7 bases. The V gene end was trimmed by 4 bases and the J gene end by 2 bases; junction bases not matched to a gene: 6. This CDR3 has 14 residues. CDR1 is SGHRS, CDR2 YFSETQ, per germline. The CDR3 nucleotides are TGCGCCAGCAGCATCGGACTAGTTCCCTACGAGCAGTACTTC. Translated, it gives CASSIGLVPYEQYF. Drawing the rest from reference TRBV5-1 and TRBJ2-7, the complete variable domain is KAGVTQTPRYLIKTRGQQVTLSCSPISGHRSVSWYQQTPGQGLQFLFEYFSETQRNKGNFPGRFSGRQFSNSRSEMNVSTLELGDSALYLCASSIGLVPYEQYFGPGTRLTVT.

This clonotype was counted only a few times. Being one base from a much bigger clone, this may be a read error. The chain carries TRBV20-1 and TRBJ2-4; tentative D call: TRBD1 (5 bases). V lost 3 bases, J lost 12 bases, and 18 bases lay in between. The CDR3 has 13 amino acids. CDR1 and CDR2 from the germline V gene are DFQATT and SNEGSKA (reference sequence). CDR3 residues: CSASPIGRDHQYF. In nucleotides, the CDR3 is TGCAGTGCTAGCCCCATCGGCAGGGATCATCAGTACTTC.

There are many counts of this clonotype. V is TRBV5-1 and J is TRBJ2-7; 8 nucleotides align to TRBD1. CDR3 size: 13 residues. Germline V gene lookup returns CDR1 SGHRS and CDR2 YFSETQ. With V trimmed by 3 bases and J by 3 bases, 2 bases remained unmatched. The CDR3 here is CASSSGGYYEQYF. The CDR3 nucleotides are TGCGCCAGCAGCTCAGGGGGCTACTACGAGCAGTACTTC.

The V call is TRBV20-1, the J call TRBJ2-2; 8 bases agree with TRBD2. The J segment lost 3 bases and the V segment lost 3 bases, leaving 3 bases of the junction unmatched. This CDR3 is 14 amino acids long. Germline CDR1 is DFQATT and CDR2 is SNEGSKA (reference sequence). This CDR3 is CSASGRGDTGELFF. The CDR3 coding sequence is TGCAGTGCTAGCGGGAGGGGTGACACCGGGGAGCTGTTTTTT.

The V gene is TRBV7-2, the J gene TRBJ2-5; TRBD2 aligns across 9 bases. In germline, CDR1 is SGHTA, CDR2 FQGNSA. The V gene end was trimmed by 3 bases and the J gene end by 5 bases; junction bases not matched to a gene: 7. There are 15 residues in the CDR3. CDR3 residues: CASSFIAGDTETQYF. DNA for the CDR3: TGTGCCAGCAGCTTCATAGCGGGAGATACGGAGACCCAGTACTTC.

This clonotype was picked up many times. The chain uses TRBV9 and TRBJ2-5, with TRBD1 matching 8 bases. Looked up from germline, CDR1 is SGDLS and CDR2 is YYNGEE. This CDR3 has 15 amino acids. J lost 2 bases, V lost 2 bases, and 5 bases had no gene match. For the CDR3, the DNA is TGTGCCAGCAGCGTCGGACAGGGAACGCAAGAGACCCAGTACTTC. Its protein product is CASSVGQGTQETQYF.

Note on this clonotype: A read error may explain this, as a much larger clone is one base away. The chain combines TRBV6-1 with TRBJ1-5; 10 bases map to TRBD1. CDR1 is MNHNS, CDR2 SASEGT, per germline. J was trimmed by 7 bases and V by 5 bases; bases with no gene match: 8. CDR3 size: 15 residues. The CDR3 loop is CASSRDRGVGQPQHF. The DNA for the CDR3 is TGTGCCAGCAGTCGGGACAGGGGAGTTGGCCAGCCCCAGCATTTT.

The V and J genes are TRBV28 and TRBJ2-3; D is possibly TRBD2 (6 bases). V lost 6 bases to trimming and J lost 2 bases, with 15 bases between them. Germline CDR1 and CDR2: MDHEN and SYDVKM. The length of the CDR3 is 15 residues. CDR3 sequence (DNA): TGTGCCAGCAGACCTCGGGGGTTGGACACAGATACGCAGTATTTT. This translates into CASRPRGLDTDTQYF.

This clonotype was detected many times. V is TRBV29-1 and J is TRBJ2-5, with D tentatively TRBD1 or TRBD2 (5 bases each). CDR3 size: 13 residues. Between the trimmed V and J ends, which lost 7 bases and 5 bases, there was a span of 17 bases. The V gene's germline CDR1 is SQVTM and CDR2 ANQGSEA. CDR3 sequence: CSASGTPDETQYF. The CDR3, as DNA: TGCAGCGCCTCCGGGACGCCGGACGAGACCCAGTACTTC.

V usage is TRBV6-2 or TRBV6-3 and J usage is TRBJ2-5, with a weak D call TRBD2 (5 bases). Looked up from germline, CDR1 is MNHEY and CDR2 is SVGEGT. V shed 5 bases and J shed 3 bases, with 10 bases lying between them. CDR3 length equals 13 residues. The CDR3 sequence is CASSTRGKETQYF. In DNA, the CDR3 is TGTGCCAGCAGTACCCGGGGAAAAGAGACCCAGTACTTC.

This clonotype occurred a few times. V gene TRBV6-2 or TRBV6-3 combines with J gene TRBJ1-1, with D tentatively TRBD1 (6 bases). Trimming stripped 2 bases from V and 1 base from J, with 11 bases between. The CDR3 is 15 residues long. CDR1 and CDR2 from the germline V gene are MNHEY and SVGEGT. The CDR3 sequence: CASSYPGGANTEAFF. The CDR3 DNA sequence: TGTGCCAGCAGTTACCCTGGGGGGGCGAACACTGAAGCTTTCTTT.

The sample holds a few counts of this clonotype. The rearrangement uses TRBV30 and TRBJ2-7; TRBD2 is a possible D gene (5 bases). The germline V gene encodes CDR1 GTSNPN and CDR2 SVGIG (reference sequence). CDR3 length: 13 residues. The V end was cut by 2 bases, the J end by 3 bases, with 11 bases between. CDR3 sequence (DNA): TGTGCCTGGAGTTCCGGGATCATCTACGAGCAGTACTTC. Encoded protein: CAWSSGIIYEQYF.